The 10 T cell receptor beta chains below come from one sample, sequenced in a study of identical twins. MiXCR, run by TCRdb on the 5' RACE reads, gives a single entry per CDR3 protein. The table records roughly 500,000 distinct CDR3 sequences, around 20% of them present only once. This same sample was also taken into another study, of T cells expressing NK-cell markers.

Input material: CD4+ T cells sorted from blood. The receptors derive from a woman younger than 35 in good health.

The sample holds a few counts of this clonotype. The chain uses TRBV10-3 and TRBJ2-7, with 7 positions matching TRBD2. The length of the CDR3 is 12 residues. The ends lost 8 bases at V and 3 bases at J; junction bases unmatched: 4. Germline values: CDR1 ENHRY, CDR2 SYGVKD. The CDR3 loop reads CAIGREGYEQYF. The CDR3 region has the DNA TGTGCCATCGGGAGGGAGGGCTACGAGCAGTACTTC.

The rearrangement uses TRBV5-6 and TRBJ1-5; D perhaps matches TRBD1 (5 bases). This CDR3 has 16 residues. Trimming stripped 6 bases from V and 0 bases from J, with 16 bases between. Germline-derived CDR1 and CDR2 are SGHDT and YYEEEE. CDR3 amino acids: CASMSRGVHSNQPQHF. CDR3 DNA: TGTGCCAGCATGTCCCGGGGCGTCCATAGCAATCAGCCCCAGCATTTT.

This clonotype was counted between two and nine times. The CDR3 protein is CASSPGQLYYGYTF. The CDR3 DNA reads TGCGCCAGCAGCCCCGGGCAGTTGTACTATGGCTACACCTTC. V and J are TRBV5-1 and TRBJ1-2; the D is unclear. Germline CDR1 reads SGHRS; CDR2 reads YFSETQ. V lost 4 bases and J lost 3, with 13 bases in between. The CDR3 runs to 14 residues.

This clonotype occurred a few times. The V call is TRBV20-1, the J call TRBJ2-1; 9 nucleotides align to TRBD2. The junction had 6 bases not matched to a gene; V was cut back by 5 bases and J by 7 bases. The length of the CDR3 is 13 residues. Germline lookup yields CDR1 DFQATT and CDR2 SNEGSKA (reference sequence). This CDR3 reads CSASSGITNEQFF. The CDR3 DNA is TGCAGTGCTTCTAGCGGGATAACGAATGAGCAGTTCTTC.

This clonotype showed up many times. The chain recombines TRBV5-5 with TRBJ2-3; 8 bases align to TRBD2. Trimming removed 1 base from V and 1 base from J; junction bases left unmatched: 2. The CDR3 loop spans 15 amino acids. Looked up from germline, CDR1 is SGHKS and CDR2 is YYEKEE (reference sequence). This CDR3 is CASSLQTSGTDTQYF. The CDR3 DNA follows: TGTGCCAGCAGCTTGCAGACTAGCGGCACAGATACGCAGTATTTT.

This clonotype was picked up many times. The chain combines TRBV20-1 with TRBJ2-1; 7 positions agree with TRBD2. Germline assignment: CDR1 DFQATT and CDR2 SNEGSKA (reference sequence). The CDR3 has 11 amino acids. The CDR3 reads CRAGARNEQFF. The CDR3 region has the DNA TGCAGGGCGGGAGCTAGAAATGAGCAGTTCTTC.

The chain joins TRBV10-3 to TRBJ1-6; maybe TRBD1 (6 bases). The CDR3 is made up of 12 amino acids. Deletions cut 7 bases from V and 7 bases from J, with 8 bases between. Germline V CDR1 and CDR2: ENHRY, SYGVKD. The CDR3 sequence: CAIKQGNSPLHF. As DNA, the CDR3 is TGTGCCATCAAGCAGGGGAATTCACCCCTCCACTTT.

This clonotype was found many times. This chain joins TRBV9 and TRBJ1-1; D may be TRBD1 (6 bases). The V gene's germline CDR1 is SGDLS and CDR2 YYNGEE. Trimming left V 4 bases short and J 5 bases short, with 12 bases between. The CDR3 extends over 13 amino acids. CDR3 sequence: CASSLSQGTEAFF. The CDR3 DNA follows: TGTGCCAGCAGCTTATCCCAGGGGACTGAAGCTTTCTTT.

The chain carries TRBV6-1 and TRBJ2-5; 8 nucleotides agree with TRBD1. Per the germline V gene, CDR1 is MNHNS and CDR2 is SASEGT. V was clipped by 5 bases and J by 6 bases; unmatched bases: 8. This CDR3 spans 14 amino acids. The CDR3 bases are TGTGCCAGCAGTCCCCGACAGGGGAGGAAGACCCAGTACTTC. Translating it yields CASSPRQGRKTQYF.

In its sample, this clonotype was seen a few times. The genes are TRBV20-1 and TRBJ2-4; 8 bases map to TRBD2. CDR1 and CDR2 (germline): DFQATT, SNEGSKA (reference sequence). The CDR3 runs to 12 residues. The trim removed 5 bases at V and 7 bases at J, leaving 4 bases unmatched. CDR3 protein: CSARTGGNIQYF. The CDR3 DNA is TGCAGTGCTCGGACGGGGGGGAACATTCAGTACTTC.